This T cell receptor (beta chain) was sequenced in a study of response to subunit inactivated influenza vaccine. Study-wide results and caveats: Few new T cells, the authors suggested, are recruited by each seasonal influenza vaccination.

TCRdb fed the RT-PCR reads into MiXCR, producing one record per CDR3 protein. The sample lists hundreds of thousands of distinct CDR3 sequences; less than 8% were seen once. To note about this clonotype: Its matching antigen is unknown.

The V gene lost 3 bases and the J gene lost 2 bases, with 21 bases spanning the gap. Looked up from germline, CDR1 is DFQATT and CDR2 is SNEGSKA (reference sequence). The CDR3 totals 17 residues. V is TRBV20-1 and J is TRBJ2-3; D is perhaps TRBD2 (7 bases). The receptor was isolated from a man aged 50 to 75 who received an inactivated influenza vaccine. Sequencing was performed on PBMCs from blood, taken roughly 24 months after vaccination. The CDR3 sequence is CSARSLRRGLATDTQYF. Here the CDR3 DNA reads TGCAGTGCTAGGAGTTTACGGCGGGGGCTAGCCACAGATACGCAGTATTTT.